These 15 T cell receptor beta chains originate from one sample sequenced in a study of shared clonotypes between healthy human individuals. Using immunoSEQ multiplex PCR, the repertoire was profiled, and TCRdb retains in-frame clones only, with some absent. This table holds over a million clones, 65% to 80% found once. The material sequenced was memory CD4+ T cells sorted from blood. This sample's subset: CD45RA-negative fraction. The source of these receptors is a man between 18 and 35 years old in good health.

V gene TRBV30 combines with J gene TRBJ1-2; TRBD1 might be the D (5 bases). Looked up from germline, CDR1 is GTSNPN and CDR2 is SVGIG (reference sequence). This CDR3 has 16 residues. V was cut by 3 bases and J by 6 bases, with 23 bases left in between. The CDR3 region is CAWSEGASGARNGYTF. The DNA of the CDR3 is TGTGCCTGGAGCGAAGGGGCCTCCGGGGCCAGGAATGGCTACACCTTC.

This clone was observed a few times. The chain employs TRBV5-4 and TRBJ1-1, with 8 bases aligning to TRBD1. V dropped 0 bases and J dropped 5; count of bases not matched to a gene: 9. Germline V lookup: CDR1 SGHNT, CDR2 YYREEE (reference sequence). CDR3 size: 16 residues. The CDR3 spells CASSLGAGGVGTEAFF. The CDR3 DNA is TGTGCCAGCAGCTTGGGGGCAGGGGGCGTAGGAACTGAAGCTTTCTTT.

This clone came up once. This chain uses TRBV19 with TRBJ1-5; D is perhaps TRBD1 (6 bases). The V end lost 2 bases, the J end lost 2 bases, and 19 bases lay between the germline ends. The CDR3 has 18 residues. From germline, CDR1 is LNHDA and CDR2 SQIVND (reference sequence). For the CDR3, the DNA is TGTGCCAGTAGTATATGGAGGGGACGGGGGGGCGGCAATCAGCCCCAGCATTTT. It encodes CASSIWRGRGGGNQPQHF.

The genes are TRBV28 and TRBJ2-3; D perhaps matches TRBD1 (5 bases). CDR3 length equals 14 residues. Trimming took off 6 bases at V and 2 bases at J, with 12 bases between the two ends. From germline, CDR1 is MDHEN and CDR2 SYDVKM. The CDR3 region has the DNA TGTGCCAGCAGACCTGGACAAGCCACAGATACGCAGTATTTT. Translation: CASRPGQATDTQYF.

This clone has a single count. The same CDR3 is also encoded by other DNA sequences in this sample. The chain couples TRBV4-1 to TRBJ2-3; TRBD1 or TRBD2 may be the D gene (5 bases each). Germline CDR1 is MGHRA and CDR2 is YSYEKL. V gave up 0 bases and J gave up 0 bases, with 7 bases separating them. There are 15 residues in the CDR3. As DNA, the CDR3 is TGCGCCAGCAGCCAAGAGGGGGTTAGCACAGATACGCAGTATTTT. Protein product: CASSQEGVSTDTQYF.

This clone has just one count. The V and J genes are TRBV18 and TRBJ2-7; possible D gene TRBD1, 6 bases. Germline V gives CDR1 KGHSH, CDR2 LQKENI. This CDR3 comprises 12 residues. Trimming stripped 4 bases from V and 9 bases from J, with 13 bases between. CDR3 in DNA: TGTGCCAGCTCACACCGGGACAAAGCGCAGTACTTC. It translates to CASSHRDKAQYF.

The V call is TRBV5-1, the J call TRBJ2-7; D is possibly TRBD2 (5 bases). This CDR3 is built from 15 residues. Germline values: CDR1 SGHRS, CDR2 YFSETQ. V lost 4 bases and J 0 bases, leaving 14 bases between the germline ends. The CDR3: CASSQLRLSSYEQYF. The DNA for the CDR3 is TGCGCCAGCAGCCAACTAAGACTAAGCTCCTACGAGCAGTACTTC.

This clone came up a few times. The V and J genes are TRBV29-1 and TRBJ2-1; 12 bases are a match to TRBD2. J lost 7 bases, V lost 5 bases, and 3 bases had no gene match. The germline CDR1 and CDR2 sequences are SQVTM and ANQGSEA. The CDR3 is 13 amino acids. The CDR3 region is CSVIGLAGNEQFF. Written as DNA, the CDR3 is TGCAGCGTTATTGGACTAGCGGGGAATGAGCAGTTCTTC.

The V gene is TRBV11-2, the J gene TRBJ2-5; 8 bases align to TRBD2. The ends lost 5 bases at V and 1 base at J; junction bases unmatched: 9. Germline V gene data show CDR1 as SGHAT and CDR2 as FQNNGV. This CDR3 spans 16 amino acids. For the CDR3, the DNA is TGTGCCAGCAGCCGCAAAGGGCGGGAGGCCCAAGAGACCCAGTACTTC. Amino acid sequence: CASSRKGREAQETQYF. The full variable domain, its missing parts supplied by reference TRBV11-2 and TRBJ2-5, is EAGVAQSPRYKIIEKRQSVAFWCNPISGHATLYWYQQILGQGPKLLIQFQNNGVVDDSQLPKDRFSAERLKGVDSTLKIQPAKLEDSAVYLCASSRKGREAQETQYFGPGTRLLVL.

The chain has TRBV15 and TRBJ1-5; 7 bases align to TRBD1. J was trimmed by 1 base and V by 3 bases; bases with no gene match: 6. This CDR3 is 16 amino acids long. In germline, CDR1 is LNHNV, CDR2 YYDKDF (reference sequence). CDR3 coding DNA: TGTGCCACCAGCAGGGGACAGCTGGGGAGCAATCAGCCCCAGCATTTT. This codes for CATSRGQLGSNQPQHF.

This clone was picked up a small number of times. V and J are TRBV30 and TRBJ1-5; D is undetermined. The CDR3 length is 16 residues. Trimming stripped 4 bases from V and 1 base from J, with 17 bases between. The germline CDR1 and CDR2 sequences are GTSNPN and SVGIG (reference sequence). Here the CDR3 reads CAWTTRKAQSNQPQHF. CDR3 sequence (DNA): TGTGCCTGGACAACCAGGAAGGCCCAGAGCAATCAGCCCCAGCATTTT.

V and J are TRBV5-8 and TRBJ2-5, with D tentatively TRBD1 (5 bases). Deletions cut 2 bases from V and 2 bases from J, with 10 bases between. The germline V gene has CDR1 SGHTS and CDR2 YDEGEE. This CDR3 spans 14 amino acids. DNA for the CDR3: TGTGCCAGCAGCTTATTCAGGACACAAGAGACCCAGTACTTC. It codes for CASSLFRTQETQYF.

The chain employs TRBV27 and TRBJ1-1, with 8 bases aligning to TRBD1. The CDR3 is 14 amino acids. The junction had 9 bases not matched to a gene; V was cut back by 8 bases and J by 4 bases. Germline loops: CDR1 MNHEY, CDR2 SMNVEV (reference sequence). The CDR3 bases are TGTGCCAGCTTTACCGGACAGGGTAGCACTGAAGCTTTCTTT. Translated, it gives CASFTGQGSTEAFF.

The chain has TRBV27 and TRBJ1-6; the D gene is possibly TRBD1 (5 bases). This CDR3 comprises 14 residues. Germline CDR1 reads MNHEY; CDR2 reads SMNVEV (reference sequence). The V end was cut by 7 bases, the J end by 7 bases, with 14 bases between. The CDR3 DNA sequence: TGTGCCAGCACCTCCGGGGCCGGAAATTCACCCCTCCACTTT. Protein sequence: CASTSGAGNSPLHF.

The chain has TRBV5-1 and TRBJ2-3, with D perhaps matching TRBD2 (6 bases). There are 14 residues in the CDR3. From germline, CDR1 is SGHRS and CDR2 YFSETQ. Between the trimmed V and J ends, which lost 4 bases and 2 bases, there was a span of 11 bases. CDR3 protein: CASSRSGLTDTQYF. The CDR3 nucleotides are TGCGCCAGCAGCCGTAGCGGACTCACAGATACGCAGTATTTT.